This T cell receptor beta chain is from a study of blood T cell repertoires in COVID-19. Across the study: T cells, B-cell-depleted T cells, or PBMCs supplied cDNA or gDNA.

Profiling relied on immunoSEQ multiplex PCR, and the TCRdb table lists in-frame clones only, not all of them. Altogether approximately 51,000 clones are present, roughly nine tenths being singletons, with the ten largest covering 6% to 6.5%. Germline assignment: CDR1 SQVTM and CDR2 ANQGSEA. This CDR3 has 10 residues. The germline V and J ends were trimmed by 6 bases and 10 bases, with 10 bases remaining between them. This chain connects TRBV29-1 to TRBJ2-1, with D perhaps matching TRBD1 (5 bases). The sequenced sample was peripheral blood. The receptor was isolated from a man between 65 and 79 years old with active COVID-19. The CDR3, as DNA: TGCAGCGTCCAGGACACAGAGCAGTTCTTC. It translates to CSVQDTEQFF.